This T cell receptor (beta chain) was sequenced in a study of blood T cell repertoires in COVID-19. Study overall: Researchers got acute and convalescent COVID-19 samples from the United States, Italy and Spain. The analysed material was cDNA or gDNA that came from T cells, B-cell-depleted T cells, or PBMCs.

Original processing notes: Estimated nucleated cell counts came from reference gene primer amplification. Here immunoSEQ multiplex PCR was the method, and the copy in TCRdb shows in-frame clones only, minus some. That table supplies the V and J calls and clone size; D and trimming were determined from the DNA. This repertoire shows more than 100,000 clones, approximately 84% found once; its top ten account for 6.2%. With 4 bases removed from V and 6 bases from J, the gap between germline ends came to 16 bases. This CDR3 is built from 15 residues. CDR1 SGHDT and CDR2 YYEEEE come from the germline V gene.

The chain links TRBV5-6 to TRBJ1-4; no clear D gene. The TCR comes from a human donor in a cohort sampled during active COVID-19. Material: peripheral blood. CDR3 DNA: TGTGCCAGCAGCCTGCCCGGGGAGGTGGATGAAAAACTGTTTTTT. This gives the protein CASSLPGEVDEKLFF.